This TCR beta chain appears in the sequencing data of a study of shared clonotypes between healthy human individuals. Study observations and caveats: Donor clonotype sharing was expected to depend on sequencing depth. Relative to their counterparts shared across all four donors, non-shared clonotypes exhibited diminished generation probabilities. The represented genetic and exposure-history diversity was limited by the small number of donors.

The assay was immunoSEQ multiplex PCR, and TCRdb's table has in-frame clones only and misses some. The sample gives approximately 840,000 clones, 95% to 97% of which show up once; less than 0.25% is in the top ten. Naive CD8 cells lacked CD45RO, underwent positive selection for CCR7 and left out terminally differentiated effector memory CD45RA+ cells. Germline values: CDR1 SGDLS, CDR2 YYNGEE. The V gene lost 3 bases and the J gene lost 4 bases, with 9 bases spanning the gap. CDR3 length: 13 residues. About this clone itself: Its antigen is not identified.

Specimen: naive CD8+ T cells sorted from blood. This TCR was sampled from a man aged 25 to 40 in good health. The chain links TRBV9 to TRBJ2-3; D tentatively fits TRBD1 or TRBD2 (6 bases each). The CDR3 DNA sequence: TGTGCCAGCAGCGAGGGGGGCCCAGATACGCAGTATTTT. Protein sequence: CASSEGGPDTQYF.